This T cell receptor (beta chain) derives from a study of cytomegalovirus exposure and HLA in healthy donors. Study findings and constraints: Listed as cytomegalovirus-associated were more than 150 TCR beta chains. Presence/absence analyses rested on an assumption that sequencing depth was roughly uniform across donors.

The PCR made use of 60 Vbeta and 13 Jbeta primers. Libraries were prepared by immunoSEQ multiplex PCR; TCRdb keeps only in-frame clonotypes and omits some of them. The sample carries fewer than 200,000 clones, 71% recorded once. V was clipped by 8 bases and J by 4 bases, with 14 bases between them. This CDR3 is built from 13 residues. Looked up from germline, CDR1 is PRHDT and CDR2 is FYEKMQ (reference sequence). On this clone: Antigen unknown.

Sequencing used PBMCs. This clonotype originated in a girl aged 5 to 17 in good health and CMV-seronegative. This chain links TRBV13 with TRBJ1-2, with D perhaps TRBD1 (6 bases). CDR3: CASGEGQSYGYTF. Written as DNA, the CDR3 is TGTGCCAGCGGGGAAGGACAGTCCTATGGCTACACCTTC.